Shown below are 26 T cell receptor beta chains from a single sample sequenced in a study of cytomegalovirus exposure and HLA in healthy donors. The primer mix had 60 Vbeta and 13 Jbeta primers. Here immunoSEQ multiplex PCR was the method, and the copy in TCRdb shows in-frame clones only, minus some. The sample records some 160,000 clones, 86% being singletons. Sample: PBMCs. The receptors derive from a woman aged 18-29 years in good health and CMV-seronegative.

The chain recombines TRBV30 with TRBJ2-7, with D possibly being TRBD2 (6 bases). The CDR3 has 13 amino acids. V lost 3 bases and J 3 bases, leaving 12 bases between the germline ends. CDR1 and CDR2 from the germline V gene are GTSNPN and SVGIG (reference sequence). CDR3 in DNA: TGTGCCTGGAGCACCGGGACTGTCTACGAGCAGTACTTC. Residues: CAWSTGTVYEQYF.

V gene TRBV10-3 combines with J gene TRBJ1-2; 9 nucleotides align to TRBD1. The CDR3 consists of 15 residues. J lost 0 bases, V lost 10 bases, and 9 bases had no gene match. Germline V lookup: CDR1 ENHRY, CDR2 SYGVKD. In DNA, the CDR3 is TGTGCCACACTTCGGACAGGGGAGTCTAACTATGGCTACACCTTC. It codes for CATLRTGESNYGYTF.

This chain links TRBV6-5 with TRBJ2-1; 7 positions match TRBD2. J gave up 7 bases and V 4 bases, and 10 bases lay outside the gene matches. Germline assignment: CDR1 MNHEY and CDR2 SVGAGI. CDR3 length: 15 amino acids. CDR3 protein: CASSSDGLVSNEQFF. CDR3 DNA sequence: TGTGCCAGCAGTTCCGACGGACTAGTCTCGAATGAGCAGTTCTTC.

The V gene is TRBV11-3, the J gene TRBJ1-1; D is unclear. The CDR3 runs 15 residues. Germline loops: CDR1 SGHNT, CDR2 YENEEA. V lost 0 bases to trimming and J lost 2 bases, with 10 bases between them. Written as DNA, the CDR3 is TGTGCCAGCAGCTTAGATGCAGGCTCAAACACTGAAGCTTTCTTT. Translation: CASSLDAGSNTEAFF.

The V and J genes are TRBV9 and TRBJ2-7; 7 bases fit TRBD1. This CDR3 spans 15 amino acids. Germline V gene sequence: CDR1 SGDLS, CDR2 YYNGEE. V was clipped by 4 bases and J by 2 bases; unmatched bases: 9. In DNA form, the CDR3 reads TGTGCCAGCAGCCCAACAGGGGTGGCCCCCTACGAGCAGTACTTC. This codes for CASSPTGVAPYEQYF.

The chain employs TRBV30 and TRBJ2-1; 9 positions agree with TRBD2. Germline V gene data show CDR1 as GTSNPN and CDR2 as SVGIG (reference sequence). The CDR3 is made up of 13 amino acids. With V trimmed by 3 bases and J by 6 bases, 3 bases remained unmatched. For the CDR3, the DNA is TGTGCCTGGAGGACTAGCGGAGCCAATGAGCAGTTCTTC. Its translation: CAWRTSGANEQFF.

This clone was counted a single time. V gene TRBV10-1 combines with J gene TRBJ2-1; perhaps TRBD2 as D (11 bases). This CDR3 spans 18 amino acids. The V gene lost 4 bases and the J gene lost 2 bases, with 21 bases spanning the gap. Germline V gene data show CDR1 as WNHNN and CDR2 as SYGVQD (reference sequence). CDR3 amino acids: CASSGGQGTSGAYNEQFF. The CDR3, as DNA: TGCGCCAGCAGTGGGGGACAGGGGACTAGCGGAGCCTACAATGAGCAGTTCTTC.

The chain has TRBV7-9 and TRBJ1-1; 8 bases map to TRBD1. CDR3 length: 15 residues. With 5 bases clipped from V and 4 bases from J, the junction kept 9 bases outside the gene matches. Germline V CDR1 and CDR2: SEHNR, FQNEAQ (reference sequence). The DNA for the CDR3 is TGTGCCAGCAGCGTAAACACAGGGGGGGGCACTGAAGCTTTCTTT. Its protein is CASSVNTGGGTEAFF. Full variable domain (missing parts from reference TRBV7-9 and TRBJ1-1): DTGVSQNPRHKITKRGQNVTFRCDPISEHNRLYWYRQTLGQGPEFLTYFQNEAQLEKSRLLSDRFSAERPKGSFSTLEIQRTEQGDSAMYLCASSVNTGGGTEAFFGQGTRLTVV.

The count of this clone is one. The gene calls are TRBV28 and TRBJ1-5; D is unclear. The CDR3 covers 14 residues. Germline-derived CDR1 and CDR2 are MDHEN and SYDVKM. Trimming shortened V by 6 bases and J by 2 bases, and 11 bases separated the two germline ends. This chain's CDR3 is CASSTNGGNQPQHF. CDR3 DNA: TGTGCCAGCAGCACCAACGGGGGCAATCAGCCCCAGCATTTT. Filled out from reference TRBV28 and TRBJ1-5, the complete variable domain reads DVKVTQSSRYLVKRTGEKVFLECVQDMDHENMFWYRQDPGLGLRLIYFSYDVKMKEKGDIPEGYSVSREKKERFSLILESASTNQTSMYLCASSTNGGNQPQHFGDGTRLSIL.

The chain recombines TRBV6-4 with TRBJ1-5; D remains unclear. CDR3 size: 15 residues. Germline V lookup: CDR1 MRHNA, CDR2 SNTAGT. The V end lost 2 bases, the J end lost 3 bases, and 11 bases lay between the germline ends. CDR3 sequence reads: CASSDPRRANQPQHF. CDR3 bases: TGTGCCAGCAGTGACCCCCGGAGAGCCAATCAGCCCCAGCATTTT.

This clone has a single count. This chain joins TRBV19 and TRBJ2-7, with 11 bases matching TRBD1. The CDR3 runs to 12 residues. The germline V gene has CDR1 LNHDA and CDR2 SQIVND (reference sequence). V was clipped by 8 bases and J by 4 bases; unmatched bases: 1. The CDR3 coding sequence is TGTGCCAGTGGACAGGGGGCTTACGAGCAGTACTTC. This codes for CASGQGAYEQYF.

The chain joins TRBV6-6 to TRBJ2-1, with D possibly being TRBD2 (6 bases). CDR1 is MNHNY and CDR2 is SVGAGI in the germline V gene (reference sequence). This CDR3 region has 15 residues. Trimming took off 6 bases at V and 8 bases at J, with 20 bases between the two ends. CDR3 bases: TGTGCCAGCAGCCCCGGGCTAGGAGGGAGCTATGAGCAGTTCTTC. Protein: CASSPGLGGSYEQFF.

This CDR3 reads CASSLVTGGPTYEQYF. In DNA, the CDR3 is TGCGCCAGCAGCTTGGTGACAGGGGGCCCAACCTACGAGCAGTACTTC. The V gene is TRBV5-1, the J gene TRBJ2-7, with 10 bases matching TRBD1. The germline V gene encodes CDR1 SGHRS and CDR2 YFSETQ. There are 16 residues in the CDR3. The junction had 5 bases not matched to a gene; V was cut back by 0 bases and J by 2 bases.

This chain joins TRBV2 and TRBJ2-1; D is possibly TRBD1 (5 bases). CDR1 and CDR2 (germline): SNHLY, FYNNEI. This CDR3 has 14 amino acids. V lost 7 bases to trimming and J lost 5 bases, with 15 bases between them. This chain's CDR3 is CASNGQGRDNEQFF. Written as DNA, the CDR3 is TGTGCCAGCAATGGGCAGGGAAGGGACAATGAGCAGTTCTTC.

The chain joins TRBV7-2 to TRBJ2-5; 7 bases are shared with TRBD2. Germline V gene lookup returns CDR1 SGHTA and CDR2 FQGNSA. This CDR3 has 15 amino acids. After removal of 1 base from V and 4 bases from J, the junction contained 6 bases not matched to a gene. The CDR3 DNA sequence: TGTGCCAGCAGCTTAGGCTCCAGCGGGGTAGAGACCCAGTACTTC. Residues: CASSLGSSGVETQYF.

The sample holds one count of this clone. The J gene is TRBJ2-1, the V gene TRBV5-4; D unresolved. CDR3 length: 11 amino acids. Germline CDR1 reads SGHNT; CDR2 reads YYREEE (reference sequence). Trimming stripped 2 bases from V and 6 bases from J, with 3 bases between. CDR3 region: CASSFGNEQFF. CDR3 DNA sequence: TGTGCCAGCAGCTTCGGCAATGAGCAGTTCTTC.

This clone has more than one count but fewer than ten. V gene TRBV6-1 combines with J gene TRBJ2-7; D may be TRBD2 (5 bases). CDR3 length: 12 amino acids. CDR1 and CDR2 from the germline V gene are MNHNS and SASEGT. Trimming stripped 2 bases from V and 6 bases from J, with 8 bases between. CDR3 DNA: TGTGCCAGCAGTGAATCGGGGTTCGAGCAGTACTTC. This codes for CASSESGFEQYF.

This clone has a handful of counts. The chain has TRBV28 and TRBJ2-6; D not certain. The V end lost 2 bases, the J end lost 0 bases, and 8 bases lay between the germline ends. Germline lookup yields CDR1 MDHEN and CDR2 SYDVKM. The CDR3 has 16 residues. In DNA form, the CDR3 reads TGTGCCAGCAGTTTAGACACCTCCTCTGGGGCCAACGTCCTGACTTTC. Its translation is CASSLDTSSGANVLTF.

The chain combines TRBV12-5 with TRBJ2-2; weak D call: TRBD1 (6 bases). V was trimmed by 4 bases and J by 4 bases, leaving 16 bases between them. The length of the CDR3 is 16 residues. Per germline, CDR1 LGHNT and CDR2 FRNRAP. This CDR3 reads CASGYDPTGFTGELFF. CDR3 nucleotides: TGTGCTAGTGGTTACGACCCTACAGGGTTCACCGGGGAGCTGTTTTTT.

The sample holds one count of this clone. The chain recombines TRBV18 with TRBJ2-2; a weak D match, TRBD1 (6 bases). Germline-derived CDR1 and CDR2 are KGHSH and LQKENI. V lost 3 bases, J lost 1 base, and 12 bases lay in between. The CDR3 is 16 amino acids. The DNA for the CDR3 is TGTGCCAGCTCACCGGTCTCACAGGGGAACACCGGGGAGCTGTTTTTT. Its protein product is CASSPVSQGNTGELFF.

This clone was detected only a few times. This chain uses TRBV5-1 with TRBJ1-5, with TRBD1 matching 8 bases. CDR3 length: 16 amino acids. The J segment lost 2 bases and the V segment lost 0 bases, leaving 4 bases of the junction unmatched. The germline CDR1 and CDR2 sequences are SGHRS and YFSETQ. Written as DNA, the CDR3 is TGCGCCAGCAGCTTGGGTCCGGGACAGGGCAATCAGCCCCAGCATTTT. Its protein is CASSLGPGQGNQPQHF.

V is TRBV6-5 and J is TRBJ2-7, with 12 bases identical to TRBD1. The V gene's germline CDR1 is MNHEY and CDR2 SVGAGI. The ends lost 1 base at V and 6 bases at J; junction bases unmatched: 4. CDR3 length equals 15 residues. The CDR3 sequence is CASSYWGTGGGEQYF. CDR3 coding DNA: TGTGCCAGCAGTTACTGGGGGACAGGGGGCGGCGAGCAGTACTTC.

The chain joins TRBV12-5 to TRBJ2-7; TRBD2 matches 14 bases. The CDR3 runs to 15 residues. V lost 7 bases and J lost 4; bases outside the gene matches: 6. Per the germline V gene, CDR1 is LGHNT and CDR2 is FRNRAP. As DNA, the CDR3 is TGTGCTAGTGCTACCGGACTAGCGGGAGGATACGAGCAGTACTTC. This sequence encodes CASATGLAGGYEQYF.

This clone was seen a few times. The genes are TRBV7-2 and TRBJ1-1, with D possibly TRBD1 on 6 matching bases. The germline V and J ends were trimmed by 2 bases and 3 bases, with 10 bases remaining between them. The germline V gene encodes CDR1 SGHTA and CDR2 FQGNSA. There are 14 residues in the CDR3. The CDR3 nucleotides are TGTGCCAGCAGCTTACAGGGGTTGGACACTGAAGCTTTCTTT. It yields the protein CASSLQGLDTEAFF. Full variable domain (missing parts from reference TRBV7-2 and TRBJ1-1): GAGVSQSPSNKVTEKGKDVELRCDPISGHTALYWYRQSLGQGLEFLIYFQGNSAPDKSGLPSDRFSAERTGGSVSTLTIQRTQQEDSAVYLCASSLQGLDTEAFFGQGTRLTVV.

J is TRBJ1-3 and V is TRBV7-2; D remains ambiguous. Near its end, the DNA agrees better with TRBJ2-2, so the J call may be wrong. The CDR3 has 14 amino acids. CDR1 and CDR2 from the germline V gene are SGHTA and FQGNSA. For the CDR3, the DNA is TGTGCCAGCAGAAGACTTGGGAACACCGGGGAGCTGTTTTTT. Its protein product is CASRRLGNTGELFF.

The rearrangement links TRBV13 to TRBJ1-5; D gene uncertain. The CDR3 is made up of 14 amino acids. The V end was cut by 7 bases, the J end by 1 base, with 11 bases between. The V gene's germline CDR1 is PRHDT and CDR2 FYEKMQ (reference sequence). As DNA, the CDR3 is TGTGCCAGCAACTTGCGGGGAAGCAATCAGCCCCAGCATTTT. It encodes CASNLRGSNQPQHF.